This TCR beta chain was identified during a study of blood T cell repertoires in COVID-19. Study overall: T cells, B-cell-depleted T cells, or PBMCs supplied cDNA or gDNA.

Only in-frame clones appear in the TCRdb table, and some are missing; sequencing was by immunoSEQ multiplex PCR. The data contain some 180,000 clones, around 83% of them singletons. Enrollees, about 18 to 90 years old, lived in 24 US areas. Someone with COVID-19 had been met by exposed participants within 2 weeks before study entry. CDR3 length equals 15 residues. V was clipped by 6 bases and J by 5 bases; unmatched bases: 11. The germline V gene has CDR1 MDHEN and CDR2 SYDVKM. This sequence originates from a woman under 40 who had been exposed to COVID-19. The sequenced sample consisted of PBMCs or T cells enriched from blood (not recorded which). The chain recombines TRBV28 with TRBJ2-5; 8 positions match TRBD1. CDR3 DNA sequence: TGTGCCAGCAGAGGTGCAGGGGGCATCGTGGAGACCCAGTACTTC. The encoded protein is CASRGAGGIVETQYF.